This is a list of T cell receptor beta chains from one sample in a study of beta chain features in type 1 diabetes. Profiled with immunoSEQ multiplex PCR; TCRdb holds only in-frame clones, not every one. The sample has a few hundred thousand clones, roughly 14% seen once; the top ten hold 0.015%. Source material: naive CD4+ T cells from blood. These receptors were taken from a woman aged 18-30 years with type 1 diabetes. CDR3s include the opening cysteine and the closing phenylalanine or tryptophan.

TRBV7-9 CASSLGRRSLQETQYF
TRBV19 CASRQDRDQNNTEAFF
TRBV30 CAWSRGGSTDTQYF
TRBV11-2 CASSFTDRHQPQHF
TRBV5-1 CASSLLAGVVDTGELFF
TRBV2 CASSEMRDRGTEAFF
TRBV27 CASSFKGMRAFF
TRBV11-2 CASSPDSGIFAEAFF
TRBV6-5 CASSRLAKNNEQFF
TRBV7-2 CASSRTPQTDTQYF
TRBV5-4 CASSLVAYTDTQYF
TRBV4-2 CASSIGTSGTTGELFF
TRBV18 CASSPGTGNQPQHF
TRBV14 CASSQLKGRGTSYEQYF
TRBV5-1 CASSPRPSGGYEKLFF
TRBV18 CASSPPGSGRVDEQYF
TRBV5-1 CASSLGRGSGRETGELFF
TRBV5-1 CASSLQGAQEKQFF
TRBV7-2 CASSPAAYGYTF
TRBV7-9 CASSLGTGPQETQYF
TRBV27 CASSPRASEQETQYF
TRBV30 CAWSRGGDEQFF
TRBV9 CASSMAGTGGYEQYF
TRBV21-1 CASSKGTGMNTEAFF
TRBV9 CASSVANSPGTSAKDTQYF
TRBV5-1 CASSLEGDSRNEKLFF
TRBV5-6 CASSRLAGEDTQYF
TRBV7-3 CASSSTYSQGTDTQYF
TRBV25-1 CASRPAGLSTDTQYF
TRBV18 CASSLAVSTVQETQYF
TRBV5-1 CASSLAGQSNQPQHF
TRBV11-3 CASSSNTGELFF
TRBV10-3 CAISAAEGTGGLRSETQYF
TRBV19 CASRVSGKSSYNEQFF
TRBV19 CASSMTGTAGYTF
TRBV30 CAWSVQGGEKLFF
TRBV5-1 CASSVAGFLYNEQFF
TRBV4-2 CASSQSGTSGYEQYF
TRBV29-1 CSVALAETREQYF
TRBV19 CASTATVVSQPQHF
TRBV5-4 CASSLGLAGGQETQYF
TRBV19 CASSIPGTRNYNEQFF
TRBV27 CASSLEGYGYTF
TRBV30 CAWSVGTGGSYEQYF
TRBV15 CATSRKGGQGALFEQFF
TRBV9 CASSVALAENYNEQFF
TRBV5-6 CASRDSKNTEAFF
TRBV9 CASSVVGVLVDEQFF
TRBV6-5 CASSYEPPPYEQYF
TRBV18 CASSPLSSGANVLTF
TRBV7-3 CASSLTAAWNEQFF
TRBV15 CATSDPGQVNEKLFF
TRBV18 CASSTNRFDNEQFF
TRBV30 CAWASGANVLTF
TRBV5-4 CASSLDGGNQPQHF
TRBV4-2 CASSQDSDKTSVAFF
TRBV6-5 CAISGQGTTEAFF